Below are 13 T cell receptor beta chains sequenced from a single sample in a study of human thymus T cells. Measured with immunoSEQ multiplex PCR; TCRdb has only the in-frame clones, and not every one. The profile shows about 46,000 clones, around 95% of them singletons. Sequencing used blood. The source is a girl under three years old with a congenital heart defect but otherwise immunologically healthy.

The chain uses TRBV4-2 and TRBJ2-5, with 10 positions matching TRBD2. The CDR3 has 15 residues. Germline-derived CDR1 and CDR2 are LGHNA and YNFKEQ. J lost 5 bases, V lost 0 bases, and 3 bases had no gene match. For the CDR3, the DNA is TGTGCCAGCAGCCAAGATCCGGGACTAGCGGAGACCCAGTACTTC. Protein sequence: CASSQDPGLAETQYF.

This chain joins TRBV6-5 and TRBJ2-7; perhaps D is TRBD1 or TRBD2 (6 bases each). This CDR3 is 14 amino acids long. Germline V gene data show CDR1 as MNHEY and CDR2 as SVGAGI. The V end was cut by 4 bases, the J end by 2 bases, with 12 bases between. The CDR3 region is CASSSGGLPYEQYF. CDR3 nucleotides: TGTGCCAGCAGTTCCGGGGGCCTTCCCTACGAGCAGTACTTC.

The chain uses TRBV5-1 and TRBJ2-1; no definite D call. The germline V gene has CDR1 SGHRS and CDR2 YFSETQ. V lost 1 base and J lost 10, with 12 bases in between. CDR3 length: 13 residues. DNA for the CDR3: TGCGCCAGCAGCTTGTTGCCAGGTGACGAGCAGTTCTTC. This sequence encodes CASSLLPGDEQFF.

The J gene is TRBJ2-1, the V gene TRBV25-1; D may be TRBD1 or TRBD2 (5 bases each). Trimming cost V 1 base and J 3 bases, with 13 bases left between them. Germline CDR1 reads MGHDK; CDR2 reads SYGVNS. This CDR3 contains 16 residues. CDR3 nucleotide sequence: TGTGCCAGCAGTGAATTAATAGGGGACGGCTACAATGAGCAGTTCTTC. It specifies CASSELIGDGYNEQFF.

The chain joins TRBV27 to TRBJ2-3, with D hard to call. Trimming cost V 3 bases and J 3 bases, with 10 bases left between them. The CDR3 loop spans 14 amino acids. Germline CDR1 is MNHEY and CDR2 is SMNVEV (reference sequence). This chain's CDR3 is CASSFPETTDTQYF. CDR3 nucleotides: TGTGCCAGCAGTTTCCCAGAGACGACAGATACGCAGTATTTT.

This chain joins TRBV5-8 and TRBJ1-1; 8 positions match TRBD1. Germline CDR1 SGHTS, CDR2 YDEGEE. This CDR3 has 15 amino acids. Trimming took 2 bases from V and 4 from J; bases not matched to a gene: 7. Written as DNA, the CDR3 is TGTGCCAGCAGCTTTCAGGGGGCCAGGGCCACTGAAGCTTTCTTT. Translation: CASSFQGARATEAFF.

CDR3 protein: CSVDHSGRFADTQYF. The CDR3 DNA sequence: TGCAGCGTTGATCATAGCGGGAGGTTTGCAGATACGCAGTATTTT. V usage is TRBV29-1 and J usage is TRBJ2-3; 10 bases align to TRBD2. The V and J ends lost 3 bases and 4 bases, in that order; junction bases with no gene match: 7. The CDR3 runs to 15 residues. Germline V CDR1 and CDR2: SQVTM, ANQGSEA.

The J gene is TRBJ1-1, the V gene TRBV28; D is unclear. CDR1 and CDR2 from the germline V gene are MDHEN and SYDVKM. This CDR3 region has 13 residues. Trimming shortened V by 2 bases and J by 3 bases, and 7 bases separated the two germline ends. DNA of the CDR3: TGTGCCAGCAGTTTAAGGTTGGACACTGAAGCTTTCTTT. As protein: CASSLRLDTEAFF.

This rearrangement joins TRBV2 to TRBJ2-1; 13 bases are a match to TRBD2. Losses at the gene ends were 9 bases for V and 9 bases for J; bases not matched to a gene: 14. Germline V CDR1 and CDR2: SNHLY, FYNNEI. This CDR3 is built from 16 residues. CDR3 protein: CASVYGLAGASIEQFF. The CDR3 DNA reads TGTGCCAGTGTTTACGGACTAGCGGGAGCTAGTATTGAGCAGTTCTTC. The full variable domain, with the rest looked up from reference TRBV2 and TRBJ2-1, is EPEVTQTPSHQVTQMGQEVILRCVPISNHLYFYWYRQILGQKVEFLVSFYNNEISEKSEIFDDQFSVERPDGSNFTLKIRSTKLEDSAMYFCASVYGLAGASIEQFFGPGTRLTVL.

Regarding this clone: At one boundary the junction diverges from the germline segment, which might be a read error. This sequence joins TRBV7-9 and TRBJ2-7; D is ambiguous. This CDR3 contains 16 residues. CDR1 and CDR2 from the germline V gene are SEHNR and FQNEAQ (reference sequence). As DNA, the CDR3 is TGTGCCAGCAGCTCCCGTAACAGCAAACTTAGCCCGGAACTCTTCTTC. Its translation: CASSSRNSKLSPELFF.

The chain employs TRBV12-5 and TRBJ1-2; TRBD1 aligns across 7 bases. In germline, CDR1 is LGHNT, CDR2 FRNRAP. The CDR3 loop spans 16 amino acids. With 6 bases clipped from V and 4 bases from J, the junction kept 14 bases outside the gene matches. The CDR3 sequence is CASGPRQGKNTYGYTF. The CDR3 nucleotides are TGTGCTAGTGGCCCGAGACAGGGCAAGAACACCTATGGCTACACCTTC.

CDR3 amino acids: CASSVYAGGYEQYF. Here the CDR3 DNA reads TGTGCCAGCAGCGTGTATGCCGGGGGGTACGAGCAGTACTTC. The chain couples TRBV9 to TRBJ2-7, with 7 bases fitting TRBD2. Germline values: CDR1 SGDLS, CDR2 YYNGEE. The CDR3 length is 14 residues. V was pared by 2 bases and J by 4 bases, with 6 bases of the junction left unmatched.

The rearrangement joins TRBV7-9 to TRBJ1-4; 7 bases agree with TRBD1. V shed 4 bases and J 7 bases; nucleotides not matched to a gene: 0. The CDR3 sequence is 12 residues long. CDR1 and CDR2 (germline): SEHNR, FQNEAQ (reference sequence). This CDR3 reads CASSWTGEKLFF. In nucleotides, the CDR3 is TGTGCCAGCAGCTGGACAGGTGAAAAACTGTTTTTT.